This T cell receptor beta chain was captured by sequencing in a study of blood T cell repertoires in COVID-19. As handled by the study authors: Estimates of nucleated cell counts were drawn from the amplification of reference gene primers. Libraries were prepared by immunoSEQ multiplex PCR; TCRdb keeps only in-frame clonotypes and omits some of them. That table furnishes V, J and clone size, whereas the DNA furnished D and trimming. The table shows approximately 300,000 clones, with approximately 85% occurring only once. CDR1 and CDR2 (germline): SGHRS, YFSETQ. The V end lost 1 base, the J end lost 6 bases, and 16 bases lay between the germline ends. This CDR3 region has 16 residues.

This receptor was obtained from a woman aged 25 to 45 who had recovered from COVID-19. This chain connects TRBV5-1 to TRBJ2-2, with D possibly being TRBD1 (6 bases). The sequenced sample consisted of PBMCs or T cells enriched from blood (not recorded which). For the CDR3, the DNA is TGCGCCAGCAGCTTGATGCAAAGACAGGCGGCCGGGGAGCTGTTTTTT. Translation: CASSLMQRQAAGELFF.